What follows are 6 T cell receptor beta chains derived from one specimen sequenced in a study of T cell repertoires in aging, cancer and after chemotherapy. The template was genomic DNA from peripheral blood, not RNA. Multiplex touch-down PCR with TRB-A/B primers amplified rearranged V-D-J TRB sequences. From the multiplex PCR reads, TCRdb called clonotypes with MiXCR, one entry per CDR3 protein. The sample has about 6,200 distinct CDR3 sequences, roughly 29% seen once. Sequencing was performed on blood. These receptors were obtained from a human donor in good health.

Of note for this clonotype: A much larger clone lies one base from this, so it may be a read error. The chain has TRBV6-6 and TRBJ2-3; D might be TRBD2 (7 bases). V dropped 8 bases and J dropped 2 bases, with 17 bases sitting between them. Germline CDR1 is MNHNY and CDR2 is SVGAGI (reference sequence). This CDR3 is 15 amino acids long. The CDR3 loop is CASLGGPGPTDTQYF. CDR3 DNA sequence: TGTGCCAGCTTGGGGGGGCCTGGGCCCACAGATACGCAGTATTTT.

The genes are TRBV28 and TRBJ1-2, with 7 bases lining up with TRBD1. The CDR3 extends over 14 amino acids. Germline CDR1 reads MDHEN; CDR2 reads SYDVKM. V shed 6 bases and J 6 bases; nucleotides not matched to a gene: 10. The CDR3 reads CASRLKTGRDGYTF. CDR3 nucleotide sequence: TGTGCCAGCAGACTCAAGACAGGGCGCGATGGCTACACCTTC.

Here the CDR3 reads CASSLGATSTDTQYF. CDR3 bases: TGTGCCAGCAGCTTAGGGGCCACTAGCACAGATACGCAGTATTTT. This chain joins TRBV7-2 and TRBJ2-3, with no clear D. CDR3 length: 15 amino acids. With 1 base removed from V and 0 bases from J, the gap between germline ends came to 8 bases. Germline V gene sequence: CDR1 SGHTA, CDR2 FQGNSA.

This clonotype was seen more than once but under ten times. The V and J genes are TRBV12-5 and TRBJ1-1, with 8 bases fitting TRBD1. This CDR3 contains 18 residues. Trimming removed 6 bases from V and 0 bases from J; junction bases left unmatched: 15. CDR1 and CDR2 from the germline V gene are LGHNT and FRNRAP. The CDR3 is CASGIIIGQGPMNTEAFF. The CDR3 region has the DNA TGTGCTAGTGGCATAATTATAGGACAGGGTCCTATGAACACTGAAGCTTTCTTT.

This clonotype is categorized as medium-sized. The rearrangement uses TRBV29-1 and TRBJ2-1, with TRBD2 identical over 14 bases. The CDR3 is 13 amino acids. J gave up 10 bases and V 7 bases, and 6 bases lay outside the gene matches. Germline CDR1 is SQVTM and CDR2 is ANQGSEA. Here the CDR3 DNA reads TGCAGCGGCCAGGGACTAGCGGGAGAGGAGCAGTTCTTC. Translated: CSGQGLAGEEQFF.

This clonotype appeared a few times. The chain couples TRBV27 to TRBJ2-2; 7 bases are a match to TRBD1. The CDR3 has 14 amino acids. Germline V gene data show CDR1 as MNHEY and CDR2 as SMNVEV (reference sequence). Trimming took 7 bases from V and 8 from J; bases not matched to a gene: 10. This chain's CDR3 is CASTDRAVTGELFF. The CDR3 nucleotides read TGTGCCAGCACAGACAGGGCGGTAACGGGGGAGCTGTTTTTT.